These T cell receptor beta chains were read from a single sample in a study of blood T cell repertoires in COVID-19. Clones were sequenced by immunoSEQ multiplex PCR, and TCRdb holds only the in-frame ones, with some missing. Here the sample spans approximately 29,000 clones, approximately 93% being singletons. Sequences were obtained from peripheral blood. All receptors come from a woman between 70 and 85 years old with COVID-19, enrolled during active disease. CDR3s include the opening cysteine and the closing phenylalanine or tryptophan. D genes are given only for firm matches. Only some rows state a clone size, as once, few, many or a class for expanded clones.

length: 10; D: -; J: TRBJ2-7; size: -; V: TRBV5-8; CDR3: CASSPYEQYF; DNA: TGTGCCAGCAGCCCTTACGAGCAGTACTTC
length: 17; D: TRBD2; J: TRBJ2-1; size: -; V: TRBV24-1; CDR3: CATSDPGLAGSYNEQFF; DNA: TGTGCCACCAGTGACCCAGGACTAGCGGGCTCCTACAATGAGCAGTTCTTC
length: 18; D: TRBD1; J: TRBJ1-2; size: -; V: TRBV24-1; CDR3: CATSDQGTGRSENYGYTF; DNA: TGTGCCACCAGTGATCAGGGGACAGGGAGGAGCGAAAACTATGGCTACACCTTC
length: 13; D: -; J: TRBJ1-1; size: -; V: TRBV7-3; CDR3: CASSIRGNTEAFF; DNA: TGTGCCAGCAGTATCAGGGGGAACACTGAAGCTTTCTTT
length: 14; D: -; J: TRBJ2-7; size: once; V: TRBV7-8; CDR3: CASSLAKGFEEQYF; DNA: TGTGCCAGCAGCTTAGCTAAGGGGTTCGAGGAGCAGTACTTC
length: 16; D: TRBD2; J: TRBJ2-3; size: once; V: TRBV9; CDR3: CASSPREGGGTDTQYF; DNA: TGTGCCAGCAGCCCCCGGGAGGGAGGGGGCACAGATACGCAGTATTTT
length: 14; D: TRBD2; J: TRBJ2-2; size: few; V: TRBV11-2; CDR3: CASSFGLAAGELFF; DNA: TGTGCCAGCAGCTTCGGCCTAGCGGCCGGGGAGCTGTTTTTT
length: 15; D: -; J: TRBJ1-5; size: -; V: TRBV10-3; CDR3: CAISQQGSNNQPQHF; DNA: TGTGCCATCAGCCAACAGGGTTCGAACAATCAGCCCCAGCATTTT
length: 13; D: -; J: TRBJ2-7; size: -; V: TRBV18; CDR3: CASSQDINYEQYF; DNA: TGTGCCAGCTCACAGGACATCAATTACGAGCAGTACTTC
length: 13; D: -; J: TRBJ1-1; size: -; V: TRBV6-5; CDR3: CASFVGGHTEAFF; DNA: TGTGCCAGCTTCGTAGGCGGGCACACTGAAGCTTTCTTT
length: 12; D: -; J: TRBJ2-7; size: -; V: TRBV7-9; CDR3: CASSLGSGEQYF; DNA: TGTGCCAGCAGCTTAGGGAGTGGTGAGCAGTACTTC
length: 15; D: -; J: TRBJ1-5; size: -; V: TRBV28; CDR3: CASSSTGGANQPQHF; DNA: TGTGCCAGCAGTTCAACGGGGGGGGCGAATCAGCCCCAGCATTTT
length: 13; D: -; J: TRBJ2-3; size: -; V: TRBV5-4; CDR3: CASSLGVQDTQYF; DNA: TGTGCCAGCAGCTTGGGAGTTCAAGATACGCAGTATTTT
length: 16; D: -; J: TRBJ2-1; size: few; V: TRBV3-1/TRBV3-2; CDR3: CASSQRGGPSYNEQFF; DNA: TGTGCCAGCAGCCAGCGGGGAGGTCCCTCCTACAATGAGCAGTTCTTC
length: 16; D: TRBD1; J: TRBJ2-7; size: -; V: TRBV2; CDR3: CASSPNSGTGAYEQYF; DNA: TGTGCCAGCAGTCCTAACTCCGGGACAGGGGCCTACGAGCAGTACTTC
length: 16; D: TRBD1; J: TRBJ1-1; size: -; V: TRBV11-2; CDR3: CASSPGQGGVNTEAFF; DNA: TGTGCCAGCAGCCCGGGACAGGGGGGTGTGAACACTGAAGCTTTCTTT
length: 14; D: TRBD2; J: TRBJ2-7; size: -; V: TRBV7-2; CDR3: CASSPGLAGYEQYF; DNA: TGTGCCAGCAGCCCCGGACTAGCGGGATACGAGCAGTACTTC
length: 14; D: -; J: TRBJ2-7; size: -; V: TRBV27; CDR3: CASKSETYSYEQYF; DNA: TGTGCCAGCAAGAGCGAGACTTACTCCTACGAGCAGTACTTC
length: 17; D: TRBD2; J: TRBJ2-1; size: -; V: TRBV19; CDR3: CASSIRGSGSVRNEQFF; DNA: TGTGCCAGTAGTATCCGAGGTAGCGGGAGTGTAAGGAATGAGCAGTTCTTC
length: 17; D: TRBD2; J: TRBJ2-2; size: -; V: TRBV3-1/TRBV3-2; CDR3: CASSHWTSGRRTGELFF; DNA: TGTGCCAGCAGCCACTGGACTAGCGGGAGACGAACCGGGGAGCTGTTTTTT
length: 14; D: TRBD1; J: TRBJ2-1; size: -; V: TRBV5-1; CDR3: CASSPGTGDNEQFF; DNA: TGCGCCAGCAGCCCTGGGACAGGGGACAATGAGCAGTTCTTC
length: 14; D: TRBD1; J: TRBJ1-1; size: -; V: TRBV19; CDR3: CASIRTGVKLEAFF; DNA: TGTGCCAGTATTCGGACAGGGGTAAAGCTTGAAGCTTTCTTT
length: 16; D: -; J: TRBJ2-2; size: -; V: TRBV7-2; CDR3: CASSFMRGTDTGELFF; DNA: TGTGCCAGCAGCTTCATGAGGGGGACGGACACCGGGGAGCTGTTTTTT
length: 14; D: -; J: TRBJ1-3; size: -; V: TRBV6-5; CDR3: CASSYEESGNTIYF; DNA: TGTGCCAGCAGTTACGAGGAGTCTGGAAACACCATATATTTT
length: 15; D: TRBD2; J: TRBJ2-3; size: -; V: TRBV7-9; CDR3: CASSLVAGPTDTQYF; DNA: TGTGCCAGCAGCTTAGTAGCGGGGCCCACAGATACGCAGTATTTT
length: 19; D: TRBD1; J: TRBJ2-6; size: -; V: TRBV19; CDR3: CASNPGQGYGSSGANVLTF; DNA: TGTGCCAGTAACCCGGGACAGGGGTACGGGAGCTCTGGGGCCAACGTCCTGACTTTC
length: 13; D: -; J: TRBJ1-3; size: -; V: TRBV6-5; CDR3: CASSTGTGNTIYF; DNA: TGTGCCAGCAGCACCGGGACAGGAAACACCATATATTTT
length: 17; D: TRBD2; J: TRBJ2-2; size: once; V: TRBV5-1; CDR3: CASSLPGLAGTTGELFF; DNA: TGCGCCAGCAGCTTGCCAGGACTAGCGGGAACGACCGGGGAGCTGTTTTTT
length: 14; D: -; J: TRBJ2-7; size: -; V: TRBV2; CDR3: CASRRAGALGEQYF; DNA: TGTGCCAGCAGGAGGGCGGGGGCTCTCGGCGAGCAGTACTTC
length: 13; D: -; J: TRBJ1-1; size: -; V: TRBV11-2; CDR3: CASSFNRNTEAFF; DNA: TGTGCCAGCAGCTTTAATAGGAACACTGAAGCTTTCTTT
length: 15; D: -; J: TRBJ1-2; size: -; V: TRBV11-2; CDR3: CASIPHQTGNYGYTF; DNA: TGTGCCAGCATCCCACACCAAACAGGGAACTATGGCTACACCTTC
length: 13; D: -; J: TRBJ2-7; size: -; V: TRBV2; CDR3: CASIRDQFYEQYF; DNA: TGTGCCAGCATCAGGGATCAGTTCTACGAGCAGTACTTC
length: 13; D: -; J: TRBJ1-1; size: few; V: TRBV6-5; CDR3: CASRQGLNTEAFF; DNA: TGTGCCAGCAGACAGGGTCTGAACACTGAAGCTTTCTTT
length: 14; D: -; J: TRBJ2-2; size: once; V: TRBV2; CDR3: CASSGEGATGELFF; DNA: TGTGCCAGCAGTGGAGAAGGGGCCACCGGGGAGCTGTTTTTT
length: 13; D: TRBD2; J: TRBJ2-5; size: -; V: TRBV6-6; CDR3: CAEREAAGGRTYF; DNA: TGTGCCGAACGAGAAGCAGCGGGAGGACGGACGTACTTC
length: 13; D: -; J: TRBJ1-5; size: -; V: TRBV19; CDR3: CASSPTGYQPQHF; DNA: TGTGCCAGTAGTCCGACGGGGTATCAGCCCCAGCATTTT
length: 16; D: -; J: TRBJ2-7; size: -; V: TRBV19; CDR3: CASSSVRGWSSYEQYF; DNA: TGTGCCAGTAGTTCAGTTCGAGGGTGGAGCTCCTACGAGCAGTACTTC
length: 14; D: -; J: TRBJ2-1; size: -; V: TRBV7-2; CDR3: CASSSRTGFNEQFF; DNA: TGTGCCAGCAGCAGTCGAACAGGGTTCAATGAGCAGTTCTTC
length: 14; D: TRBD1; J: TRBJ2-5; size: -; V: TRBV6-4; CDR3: CASSAEQGMKTQYF; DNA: TGTGCCAGCAGTGCAGAACAGGGGATGAAGACCCAGTACTTC
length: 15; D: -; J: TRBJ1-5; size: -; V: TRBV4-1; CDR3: CASSQGDYSNQPQHF; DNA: TGCGCCAGCAGCCAAGGAGATTATAGCAATCAGCCCCAGCATTTT
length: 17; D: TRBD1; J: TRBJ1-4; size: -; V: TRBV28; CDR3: CASSSKLSGGGNEKLFF; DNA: TGTGCCAGCAGTTCGAAACTCTCAGGGGGCGGTAATGAAAAACTGTTTTTT
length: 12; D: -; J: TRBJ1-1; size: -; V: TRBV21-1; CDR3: CANTGGGSEAFF; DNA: TGTGCCAATACTGGGGGGGGCTCGGAAGCTTTCTTT
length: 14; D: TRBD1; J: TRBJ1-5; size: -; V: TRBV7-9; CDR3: CASSLGTGDQPQHF; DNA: TGTGCCAGCAGCTTAGGAACAGGGGATCAGCCCCAGCATTTT
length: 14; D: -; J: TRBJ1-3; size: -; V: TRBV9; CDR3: CASSVSPERNTIYF; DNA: TGTGCCAGCAGCGTGAGCCCGGAGAGAAACACCATATATTTT
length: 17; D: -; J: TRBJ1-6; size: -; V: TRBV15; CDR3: CATSRDGVQGNNSPLHF; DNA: TGTGCCACCAGCAGAGATGGAGTGCAGGGGAACAATTCACCCCTCCACTTT
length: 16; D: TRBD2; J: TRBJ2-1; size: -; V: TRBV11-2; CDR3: CASSLSGAGAAYEQFF; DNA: TGTGCCAGCAGCCTCTCCGGCGCGGGAGCTGCTTATGAGCAGTTCTTC
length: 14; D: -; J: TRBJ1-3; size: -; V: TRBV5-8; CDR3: CASSLIPSGNTIYF; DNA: TGTGCCAGCAGCCTTATTCCGTCTGGAAACACCATATATTTT
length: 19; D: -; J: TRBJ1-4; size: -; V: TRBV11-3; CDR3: CASSSIKVGGDATNEKLFF; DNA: TGTGCCAGCAGCTCCATAAAGGTGGGGGGTGACGCAACTAATGAAAAACTGTTTTTT
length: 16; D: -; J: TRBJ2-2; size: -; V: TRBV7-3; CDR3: CASSLNPQVNTGELFF; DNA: TGTGCCAGCAGCTTAAATCCCCAGGTCAACACCGGGGAGCTGTTTTTT
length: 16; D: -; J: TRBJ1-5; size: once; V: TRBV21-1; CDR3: CASSKTVGEDNQPQHF; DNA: TGTGCCAGCAGCAAAACCGTGGGAGAGGACAATCAGCCCCAGCATTTT
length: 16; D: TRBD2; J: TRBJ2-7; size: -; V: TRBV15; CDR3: CATSRDRAGRIYEQYF; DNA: TGTGCCACCAGCAGAGATCGAGCGGGGAGGATTTATGAGCAGTACTTC